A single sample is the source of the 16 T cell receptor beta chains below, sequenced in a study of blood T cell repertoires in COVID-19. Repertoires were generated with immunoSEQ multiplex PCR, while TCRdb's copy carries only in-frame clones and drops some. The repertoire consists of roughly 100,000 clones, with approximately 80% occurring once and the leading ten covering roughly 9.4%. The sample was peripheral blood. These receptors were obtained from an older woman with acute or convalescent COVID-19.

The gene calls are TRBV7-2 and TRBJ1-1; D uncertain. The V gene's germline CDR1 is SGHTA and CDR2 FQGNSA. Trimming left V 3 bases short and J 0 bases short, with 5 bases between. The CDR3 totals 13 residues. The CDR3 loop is CASSLYMNTEAFF. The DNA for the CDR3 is TGTGCCAGCAGCTTGTACATGAACACTGAAGCTTTCTTT.

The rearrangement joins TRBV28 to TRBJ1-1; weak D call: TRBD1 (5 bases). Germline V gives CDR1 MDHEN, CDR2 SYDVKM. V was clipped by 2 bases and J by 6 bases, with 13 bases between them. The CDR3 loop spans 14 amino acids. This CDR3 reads CASSLVGQPAEAFF. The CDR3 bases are TGTGCCAGCAGTTTAGTCGGACAACCCGCTGAAGCTTTCTTT.

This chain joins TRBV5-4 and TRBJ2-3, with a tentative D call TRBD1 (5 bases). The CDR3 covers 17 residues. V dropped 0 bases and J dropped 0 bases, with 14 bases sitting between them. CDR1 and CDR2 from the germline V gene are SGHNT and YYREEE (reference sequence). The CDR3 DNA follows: TGTGCCAGCAGCTTGGATGGGGCTAGGCTCAGCACAGATACGCAGTATTTT. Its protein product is CASSLDGARLSTDTQYF. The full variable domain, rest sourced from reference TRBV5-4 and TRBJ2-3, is ETGVTQSPTHLIKTRGQQVTLRCSSQSGHNTVSWYQQALGQGPQFIFQYYREEENGRGNFPPRFSGLQFPNYSSELNVNALELDDSALYLCASSLDGARLSTDTQYFGPGTRLTVL.

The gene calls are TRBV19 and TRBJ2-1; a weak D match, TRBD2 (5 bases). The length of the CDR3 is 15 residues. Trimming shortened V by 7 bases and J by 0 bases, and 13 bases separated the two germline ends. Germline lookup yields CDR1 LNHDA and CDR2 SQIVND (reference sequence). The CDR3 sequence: CASTLSGSSYNEQFF. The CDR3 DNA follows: TGTGCCAGTACCCTGAGCGGTAGCTCCTACAATGAGCAGTTCTTC.

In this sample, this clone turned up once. CDR3: CATSPGGNYEQYF. CDR3 nucleotide sequence: TGTGCCACCAGTCCGGGGGGCAACTACGAGCAGTACTTC. V is TRBV24-1 and J is TRBJ2-7, with TRBD2 as a possible D gene (7 bases). V was cut by 6 bases and J by 3 bases, with 11 bases left in between. Germline V gives CDR1 KGHDR, CDR2 SFDVKD. The CDR3 is 13 residues long.

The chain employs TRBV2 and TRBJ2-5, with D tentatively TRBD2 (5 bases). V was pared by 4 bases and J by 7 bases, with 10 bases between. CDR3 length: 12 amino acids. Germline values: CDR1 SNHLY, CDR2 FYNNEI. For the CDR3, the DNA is TGTGCCAGCAGTGTAGGGAGTGGGACCCAGTACTTC. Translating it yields CASSVGSGTQYF.

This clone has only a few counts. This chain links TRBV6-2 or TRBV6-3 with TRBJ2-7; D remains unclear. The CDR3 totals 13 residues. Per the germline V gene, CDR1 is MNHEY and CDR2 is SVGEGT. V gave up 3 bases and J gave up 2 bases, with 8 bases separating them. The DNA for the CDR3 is TGTGCCAGCAGTTATGGCGGTCCCTACGAGCAGTACTTC. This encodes CASSYGGPYEQYF.

CDR3 amino acids: CACGMNTEAFF. The CDR3 DNA follows: TGTGCCTGCGGGATGAACACTGAAGCTTTCTTT. The chain is built from TRBV3-1 (or the pseudogene TRBV3-2) and TRBJ1-1; D remains ambiguous. The CDR3 covers 11 residues. From germline, CDR1 is LGHDT and CDR2 YNNKEL (reference sequence). Trimming left V 11 bases short and J 0 bases short, with 7 bases between.

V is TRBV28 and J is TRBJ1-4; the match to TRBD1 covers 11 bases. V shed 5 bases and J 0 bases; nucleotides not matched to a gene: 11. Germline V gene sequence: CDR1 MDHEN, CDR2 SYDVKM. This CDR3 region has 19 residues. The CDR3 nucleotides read TGTGCCAGCAGTCTTCCCGGACAGGGGGCGGCTGCAACTAATGAAAAACTGTTTTTT. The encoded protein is CASSLPGQGAAATNEKLFF.

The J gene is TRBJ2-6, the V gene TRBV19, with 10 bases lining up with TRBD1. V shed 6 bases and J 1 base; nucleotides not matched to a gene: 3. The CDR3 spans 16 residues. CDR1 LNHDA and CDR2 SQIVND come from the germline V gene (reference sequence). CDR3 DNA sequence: TGTGCCAGTAGGGGACAGGGGATTTCTGGGGCCAACGTCCTGACTTTC. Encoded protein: CASRGQGISGANVLTF.

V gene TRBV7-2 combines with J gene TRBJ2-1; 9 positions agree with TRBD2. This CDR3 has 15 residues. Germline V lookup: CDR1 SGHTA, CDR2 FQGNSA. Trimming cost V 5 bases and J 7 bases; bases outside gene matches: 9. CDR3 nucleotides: TGTGCCAGCAGCCAAAGTTCTAGCGGGATTAATGAGCAGTTCTTC. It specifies CASSQSSSGINEQFF. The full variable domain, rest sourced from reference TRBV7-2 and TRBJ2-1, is GAGVSQSPSNKVTEKGKDVELRCDPISGHTALYWYRQSLGQGLEFLIYFQGNSAPDKSGLPSDRFSAERTGGSVSTLTIQRTQQEDSAVYLCASSQSSSGINEQFFGPGTRLTVL.

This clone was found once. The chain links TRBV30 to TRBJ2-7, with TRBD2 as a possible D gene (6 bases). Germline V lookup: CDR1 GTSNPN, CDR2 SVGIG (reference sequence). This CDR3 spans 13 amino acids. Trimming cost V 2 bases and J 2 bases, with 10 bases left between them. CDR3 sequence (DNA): TGTGCCTGGAGTCCCAGCGGGCCCTACGAGCAGTACTTC. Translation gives CAWSPSGPYEQYF.

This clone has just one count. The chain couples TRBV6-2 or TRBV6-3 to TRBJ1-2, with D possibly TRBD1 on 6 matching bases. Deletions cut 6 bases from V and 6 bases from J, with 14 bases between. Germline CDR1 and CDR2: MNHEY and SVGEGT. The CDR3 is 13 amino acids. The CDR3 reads CASSPTGQNGYTF. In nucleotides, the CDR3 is TGTGCCAGCAGCCCGACAGGTCAAAATGGCTACACCTTC.

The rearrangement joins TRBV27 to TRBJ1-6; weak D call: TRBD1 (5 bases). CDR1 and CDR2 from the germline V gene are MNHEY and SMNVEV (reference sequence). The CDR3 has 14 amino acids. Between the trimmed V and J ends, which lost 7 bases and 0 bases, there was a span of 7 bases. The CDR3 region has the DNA TGTGCCAGCAAGGGGTACTCCTATAATTCACCCCTCCACTTT. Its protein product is CASKGYSYNSPLHF.

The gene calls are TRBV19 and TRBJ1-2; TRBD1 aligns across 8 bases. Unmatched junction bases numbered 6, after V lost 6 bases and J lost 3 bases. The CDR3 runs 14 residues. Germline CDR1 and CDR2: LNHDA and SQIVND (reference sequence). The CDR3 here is CASSPGTGYYGYTF. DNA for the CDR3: TGTGCCAGTAGCCCCGGGACAGGCTACTATGGCTACACCTTC.

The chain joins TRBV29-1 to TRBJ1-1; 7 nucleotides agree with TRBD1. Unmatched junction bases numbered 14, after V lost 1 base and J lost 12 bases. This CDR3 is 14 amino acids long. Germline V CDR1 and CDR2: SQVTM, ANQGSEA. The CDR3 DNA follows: TGCAGCGTTGAAGTTGGACTAACAGGGGAAGGAACTTTCTTT. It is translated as CSVEVGLTGEGTFF.